In its sample, the clone carrying this TCR beta chain was seen a few times. Its matching antigen is unknown. The V end was cut by 1 base, the J end by 5 bases, with 9 bases between. The germline gives CDR1 SEHNR, CDR2 FQNEAQ (reference sequence). The CDR3 extends over 14 amino acids. The time point was: longitudinal time-point 1 (baseline). The unsorted libraries originated from 2 million PBMCs kept at -80 C. This sample is part of a study of neurological immune-mediated disorders. Study conclusions and caveats: CDR3 amino acid sequences found in expanded clones were never shared across subjects, suggesting private repertoires in all groups.

A 10-nucleotide random UMI tagged transcripts in template-switch 5'RACE cDNA synthesis. TCRdb re-derived calls from the 5' RACE reads in MiXCR, one entry per CDR3 protein. The repertoire includes around 76,000 distinct CDR3 sequences, roughly 10% of them detected once, and approximately 9.6% sits in the top ten. J is TRBJ1-3 and V is TRBV7-9, with no clear D. Sequencing used PBMCs. The sequence was obtained from a man aged 25-40 years in good health. The CDR3 nucleotides read TGTGCCAGCAGCTTAGTGGCAGTAAGAAACACCATATATTTT. This translates into CASSLVAVRNTIYF.